Included here is one T cell receptor beta chain sequence, with context. The data derive from a study of patients and donors after allogeneic stem cell transplantation. This CDR3 region has 14 residues. Trimming took off 2 bases at V and 7 bases at J, with 14 bases between the two ends. TCRdb re-derived calls from the RT-PCR reads in MiXCR, one entry per CDR3 protein. The top ten clones hold under 6.5% of a sample with roughly 960,000 distinct CDR3 sequences, roughly 18% of them seen once. This rearrangement joins TRBV12-3 or TRBV12-4 to TRBJ1-1, with D perhaps TRBD1 (6 bases). The TCR sequence derives from a human donor who was either an allogeneic HSCT recipient or a stem cell or donor lymphocyte infusion donor (not recorded which). It is not recorded whose cells these are; they may come from a transplant donor. Sequencing was performed on blood, either unsorted or a sorted T cell fraction (not recorded which). CDR3: CASSLMGGPGEAFF. Written as DNA, the CDR3 is TGTGCCAGCAGTTTAATGGGGGGGCCGGGTGAAGCTTTCTTT.